This T cell receptor (beta chain) was obtained from a study of blood T cell repertoires in COVID-19. In the study overall: The United States, Italy and Spain provided the acute and convalescent COVID-19 samples. The cDNA or gDNA used as material had been derived from T cells, B-cell-depleted T cells, or PBMCs.

The V gene lost 4 bases and the J gene lost 1 base, with 7 bases spanning the gap. The CDR3 loop spans 13 amino acids. Per germline, CDR1 MGHRA and CDR2 YSYEKL. In the original processing: Estimated nucleated cell counts came from reference gene primer amplification. TCRdb keeps only in-frame clones here, not all; method: immunoSEQ multiplex PCR. D and trimming were read from the DNA, whereas the V and J calls and clone size are those reported in that table. The sample lists about 130,000 clones; about 80% were seen once. This clone appeared a single time. V and J are TRBV4-1 and TRBJ1-1; weak D call: TRBD1 (5 bases). Material for sequencing was peripheral blood. The sequence was collected from a woman aged 50 to 65 with acute or convalescent COVID-19. CDR3 sequence reads: CASSRDRNTEAFF. CDR3 nucleotides: TGCGCCAGCAGCCGAGACAGGAACACTGAAGCTTTCTTT.